This T cell receptor (beta chain) was captured by sequencing in a study of cytomegalovirus exposure and HLA in healthy donors. Looking at the study overall: Researchers found that approximately 85% of over 350 genotyped donors fell within the Caucasian-associated ancestry cluster. General observations from the study: Clonal expansion, a later analysis showed, was greater in HLA-associated TCR beta chains than in equally common others. In a later analysis, TCR beta V- and J-gene trimming was associated with a missense DCLRE1C variant.

A remark on this clone: Its antigen is not known.

In the PCR, 60 Vbeta and 13 Jbeta primers were used. The table came from immunoSEQ multiplex PCR; TCRdb's copy has only in-frame clones and leaves some out. The data contain around 150,000 clones, 75% of them singletons. The junction had 3 bases not matched to a gene; V was cut back by 5 bases and J by 5 bases. CDR3 length equals 13 residues. Germline V gene sequence: CDR1 SGHDT, CDR2 YYEEEE. The sample comprised PBMCs. This clonotype was sampled from a woman between 50 and 59 years old in good health and CMV-seropositive. The chain uses TRBV5-6 and TRBJ2-1, with 8 bases matching TRBD1. The CDR3, as DNA: TGTGCCAGCAGGGGGACAGGCAACAATGAGCAGTTCTTC. The encoded protein is CASRGTGNNEQFF.